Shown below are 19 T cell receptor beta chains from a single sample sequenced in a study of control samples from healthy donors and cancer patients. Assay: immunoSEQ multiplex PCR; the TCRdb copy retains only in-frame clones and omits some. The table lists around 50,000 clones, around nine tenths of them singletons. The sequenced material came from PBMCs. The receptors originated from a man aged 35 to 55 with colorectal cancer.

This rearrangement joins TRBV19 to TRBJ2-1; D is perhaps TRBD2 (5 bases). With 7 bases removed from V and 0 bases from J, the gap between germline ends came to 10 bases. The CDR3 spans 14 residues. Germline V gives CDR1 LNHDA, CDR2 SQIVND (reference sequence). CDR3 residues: CASKRVSSYNEQFF. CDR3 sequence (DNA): TGTGCCAGTAAGAGGGTTAGCTCCTACAATGAGCAGTTCTTC.

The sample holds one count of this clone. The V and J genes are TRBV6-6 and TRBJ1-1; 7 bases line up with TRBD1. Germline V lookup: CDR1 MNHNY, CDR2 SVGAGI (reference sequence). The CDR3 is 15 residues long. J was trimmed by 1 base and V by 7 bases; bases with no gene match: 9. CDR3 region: CASTTRHRGNTEAFF. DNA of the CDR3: TGTGCCAGCACCACAAGGCACAGGGGGAACACTGAAGCTTTCTTT.

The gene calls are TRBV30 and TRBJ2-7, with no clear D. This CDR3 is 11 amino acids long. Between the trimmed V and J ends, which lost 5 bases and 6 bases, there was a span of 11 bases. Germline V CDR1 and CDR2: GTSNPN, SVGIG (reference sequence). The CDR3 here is CAWAHRSEQYF. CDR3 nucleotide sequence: TGTGCCTGGGCCCATCGCAGCGAGCAGTACTTC.

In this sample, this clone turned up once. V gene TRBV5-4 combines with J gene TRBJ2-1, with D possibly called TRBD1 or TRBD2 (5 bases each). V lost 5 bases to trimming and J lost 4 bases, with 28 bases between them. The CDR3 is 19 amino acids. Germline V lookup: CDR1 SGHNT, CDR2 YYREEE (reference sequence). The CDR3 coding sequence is TGTGCCAGCAGTTCTCTTGGGGCCCCAATTCGGGACCATTACAATGAGCAGTTCTTC. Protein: CASSSLGAPIRDHYNEQFF. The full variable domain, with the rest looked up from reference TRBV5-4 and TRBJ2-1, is ETGVTQSPTHLIKTRGQQVTLRCSSQSGHNTVSWYQQALGQGPQFIFQYYREEENGRGNFPPRFSGLQFPNYSSELNVNALELDDSALYLCASSSLGAPIRDHYNEQFFGPGTRLTVL.

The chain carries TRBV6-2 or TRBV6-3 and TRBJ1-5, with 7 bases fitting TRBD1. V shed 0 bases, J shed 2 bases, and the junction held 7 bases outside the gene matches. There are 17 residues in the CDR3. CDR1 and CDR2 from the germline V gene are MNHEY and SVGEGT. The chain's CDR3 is CASSYSGRGPGNQPQHF. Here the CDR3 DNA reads TGTGCCAGCAGTTACTCAGGGAGGGGGCCGGGCAATCAGCCCCAGCATTTT.

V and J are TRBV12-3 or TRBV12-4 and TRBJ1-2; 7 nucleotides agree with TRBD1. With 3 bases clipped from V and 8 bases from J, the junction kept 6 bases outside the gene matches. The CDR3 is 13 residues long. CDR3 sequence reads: CASSLKGARGYTF. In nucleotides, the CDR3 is TGTGCCAGCAGTTTGAAGGGGGCGCGGGGCTACACCTTC.

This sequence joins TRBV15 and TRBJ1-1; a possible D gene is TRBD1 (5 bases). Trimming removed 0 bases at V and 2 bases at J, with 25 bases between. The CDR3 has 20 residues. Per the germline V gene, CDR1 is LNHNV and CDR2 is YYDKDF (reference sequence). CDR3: CATSRDLRGYRHVKNTEAFF. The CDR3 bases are TGTGCCACCAGCAGAGATCTGAGGGGCTACCGTCACGTAAAAAACACTGAAGCTTTCTTT.

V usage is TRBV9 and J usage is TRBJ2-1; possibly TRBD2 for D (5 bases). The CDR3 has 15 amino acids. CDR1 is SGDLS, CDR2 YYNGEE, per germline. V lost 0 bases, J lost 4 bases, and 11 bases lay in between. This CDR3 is CASSVGGGHYNEQFF. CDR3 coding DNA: TGTGCCAGCAGCGTAGGAGGCGGGCATTACAATGAGCAGTTCTTC. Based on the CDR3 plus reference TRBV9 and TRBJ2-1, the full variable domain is DSGVTQTPKHLITATGQRVTLRCSPRSGDLSVYWYQQSLDQGLQFLIQYYNGEERAKGNILERFSAQQFPDLHSELNLSSLELGDSALYFCASSVGGGHYNEQFFGPGTRLTVL.

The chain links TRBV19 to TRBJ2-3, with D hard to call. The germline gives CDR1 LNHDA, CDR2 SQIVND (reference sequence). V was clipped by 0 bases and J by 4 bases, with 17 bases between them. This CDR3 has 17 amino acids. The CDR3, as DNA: TGTGCCAGTAGTATAGATCCGAATCCCATAGGAGCAGATACGCAGTATTTT. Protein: CASSIDPNPIGADTQYF.

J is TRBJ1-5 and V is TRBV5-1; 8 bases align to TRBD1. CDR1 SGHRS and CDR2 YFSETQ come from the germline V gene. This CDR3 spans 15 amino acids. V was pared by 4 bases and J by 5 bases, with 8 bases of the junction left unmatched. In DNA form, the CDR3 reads TGCGCCAGCAGCCCTCAGGGGGCGAAGGATCAGCCCCAGCATTTT. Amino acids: CASSPQGAKDQPQHF.

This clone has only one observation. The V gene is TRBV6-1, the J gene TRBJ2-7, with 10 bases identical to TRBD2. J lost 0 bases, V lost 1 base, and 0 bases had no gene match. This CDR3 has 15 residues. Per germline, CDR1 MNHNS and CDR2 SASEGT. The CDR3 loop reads CASSEGTSGSYEQYF. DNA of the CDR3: TGTGCCAGCAGTGAAGGGACTAGCGGCTCCTACGAGCAGTACTTC.

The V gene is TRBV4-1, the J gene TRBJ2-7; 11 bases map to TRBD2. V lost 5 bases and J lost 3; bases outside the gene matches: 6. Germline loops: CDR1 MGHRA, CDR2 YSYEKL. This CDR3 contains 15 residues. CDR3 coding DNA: TGCGCCAGCAGCAGTCCGGGACTAGCGGTCTACGAGCAGTACTTC. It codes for CASSSPGLAVYEQYF.

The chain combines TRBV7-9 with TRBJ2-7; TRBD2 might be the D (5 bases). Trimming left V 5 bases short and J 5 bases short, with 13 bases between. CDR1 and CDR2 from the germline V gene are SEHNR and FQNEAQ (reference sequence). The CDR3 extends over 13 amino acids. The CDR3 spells CASSEGSMDEQYF. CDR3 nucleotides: TGTGCCAGCAGCGAAGGGAGTATGGACGAGCAGTACTTC. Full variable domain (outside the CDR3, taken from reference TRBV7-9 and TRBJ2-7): DTGVSQNPRHKITKRGQNVTFRCDPISEHNRLYWYRQTLGQGPEFLTYFQNEAQLEKSRLLSDRFSAERPKGSFSTLEIQRTEQGDSAMYLCASSEGSMDEQYFGPGTRLTVT.

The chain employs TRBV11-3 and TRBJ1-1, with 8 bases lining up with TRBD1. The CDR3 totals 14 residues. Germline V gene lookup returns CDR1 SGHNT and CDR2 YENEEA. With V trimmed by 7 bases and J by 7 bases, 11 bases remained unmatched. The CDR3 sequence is CASTITTGGGEAFF. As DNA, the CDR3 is TGTGCCAGCACCATTACCACAGGGGGAGGTGAAGCTTTCTTT.

The CDR3: CASSERDRRLYQPQHF. The CDR3 coding sequence is TGTGCCAGCAGTGAAAGGGACAGGCGCCTTTATCAGCCCCAGCATTTT. V usage is TRBV6-1 and J usage is TRBJ1-5; TRBD1 aligns across 8 bases. There are 16 residues in the CDR3. CDR1 and CDR2 (germline): MNHNS, SASEGT. The V and J ends lost 2 bases and 5 bases, in that order; junction bases with no gene match: 8.

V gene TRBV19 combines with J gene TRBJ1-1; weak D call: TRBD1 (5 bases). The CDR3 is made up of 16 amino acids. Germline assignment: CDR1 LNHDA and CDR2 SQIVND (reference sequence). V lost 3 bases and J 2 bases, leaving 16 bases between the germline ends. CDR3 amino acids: CASSMDRMGTNTEAFF. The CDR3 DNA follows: TGTGCCAGTAGTATGGACCGTATGGGGACTAACACTGAAGCTTTCTTT.

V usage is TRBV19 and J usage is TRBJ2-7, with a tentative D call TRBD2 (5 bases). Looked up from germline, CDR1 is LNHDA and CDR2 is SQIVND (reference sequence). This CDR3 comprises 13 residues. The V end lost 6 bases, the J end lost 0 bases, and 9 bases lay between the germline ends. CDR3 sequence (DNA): TGTGCCAGTAGCCCGGGAAGCTCCTACGAGCAGTACTTC. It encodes CASSPGSSYEQYF.

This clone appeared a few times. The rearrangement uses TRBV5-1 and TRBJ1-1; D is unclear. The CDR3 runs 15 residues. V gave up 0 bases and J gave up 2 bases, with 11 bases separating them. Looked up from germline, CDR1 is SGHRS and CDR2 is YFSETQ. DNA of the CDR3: TGCGCCAGCAGCTTGGCCGCGGGAGTAAACACTGAAGCTTTCTTT. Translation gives CASSLAAGVNTEAFF.

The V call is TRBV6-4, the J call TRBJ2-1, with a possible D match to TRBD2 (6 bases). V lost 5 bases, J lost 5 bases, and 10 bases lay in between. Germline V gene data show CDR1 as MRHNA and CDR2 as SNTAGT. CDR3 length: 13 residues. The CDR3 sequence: CASSWRENNEQFF. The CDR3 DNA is TGTGCCAGCAGTTGGCGGGAAAACAATGAGCAGTTCTTC.